This section outlines one T cell receptor beta chain sequence together with its context. Its cognate antigen is unknown. The sample originates from a study of OX40 agonist ivuxolimab in advanced cancers. The overall study: Of mixed ages from roughly 23 to 85 and averaging approximately 60 years, the group was roughly 83% male. General study results and limits: In the 0.1 to 3.0 mg/kg range, CD4+ and CD8+ blood T cells had expanded clonally by week 6. Expanded clones tended on average to be more numerous among CD8+ T cells than CD4+. The antigen specificity of the peripheral T cells (those that were expanded) was not determined.

From germline, CDR1 is SGHVS and CDR2 FQNEAQ. V lost 0 bases to trimming and J lost 7 bases, with 16 bases between them. CDR3 size: 15 residues. Profiling relied on immunoSEQ multiplex PCR, and the TCRdb table lists in-frame clones only, not all of them. The sample lists some 97,000 clones; 80% to 95% were seen once. The TCR comes from an adult with an advanced solid tumor such as melanoma, head and neck, liver or kidney cancer. The gene calls are TRBV7-8 and TRBJ2-7; unclear D gene. The sample consisted of CD4+ or CD8+ T cells sorted from blood, taken in a trial of the OX40 agonist ivuxolimab. This CDR3 is CASSLAASVMREQYF. The CDR3 DNA follows: TGTGCCAGCAGCTTAGCGGCGTCAGTTATGCGGGAGCAGTACTTC.